Presented here are 27 T cell receptor gamma chains from one specimen sequenced in a study of γδ T cells in repeated Plasmodium falciparum infection. Vgamma9/Vdelta2+ and Vdelta2-negative gammadelta T cells were flow-sorted from PBMC for bulk sequencing. TCRdb re-called clones from the multiplex PCR reads via CATT. The sample shows 27,000 or so gamma-chain clones, more than 1.4% of them seen only once. Source material: gamma-delta T cells from blood. Source of these receptors: a pool of human donors (malaria-infected and uninfected, not separated).

For this clone: A far more abundant clone sits one base away, making this likely a read error. Different DNA sequences within this sample yield the same CDR3. The V and J genes are TRGV9 and TRGJ1 or TRGJ2. TCRdb lists no J gene, so it was determined here by aligning the DNA to germline. There are 11 residues in the CDR3. Germline CDR1 and CDR2: GITISATS and ISYDGTV (reference sequence). The CDR3 region is CAFPRDYKKLF. In DNA form, the CDR3 reads TGTGCCTTTCCGAGGGATTACAAGAAACTCTTT.

In this sample, this clone turned up a few times. The TCRdb protein, from a much larger clone, departs from this DNA's translation at residue 7, likely by read error; the protein shown derives from the DNA. The rearrangement uses TRGV9 and TRGJ1 or TRGJ2. The J gene was missing in TCRdb and was found by matching the end of the DNA to germline. The CDR3 extends over 12 amino acids. V lost 6 bases, J lost 5 bases, and 7 bases stayed unmatched. The V gene's germline CDR1 is GITISATS and CDR2 ISYDGTV (reference sequence). The DNA of the CDR3 is TGTGCCTTGTGGAAACCGCATTATAAGAAACTCTTT. This translates into CALWKPHYKKLF.

This clone appeared a few times. This likely stems from a read error, as it lies one base from a far larger clone. Other DNA sequences within the sample encode an identical CDR3. The J gene was not called, though the V gene is TRGV4. The CDR3 sequence is 14 residues long. Germline-derived CDR1 and CDR2 are EGSTGY and YDSYTSSV. CDR3 amino acids: CATWDGPSYYKKLF. CDR3 DNA sequence: TGTGCCACCTGGGATGGCCCTTCTTATTATAAGAAGCTCTTT.

This clone was counted at least ten times. TCRdb shows a much larger clone's protein in place of this DNA's translation, and the two differ at residue 10, likely through a read error; the protein shown is translated from the DNA. V is TRGV9 and J is TRGJP. The J gene is absent in TCRdb and was assigned here via DNA matching to germline. Germline lookup yields CDR1 GITISATS and CDR2 ISYDGTV (reference sequence). The CDR3 extends over 16 amino acids. For the CDR3, the DNA is TGTGCCTTGTGGGAGGTAGGGGAGTTGGACAAAAAAATCAAGGTATTT. It codes for CALWEVGELDKKIKVF.

In this sample, this clone turned up many times. For the V gene the call is TRGV9; the J gene has no call. The CDR3 spans 16 residues. Germline loops: CDR1 GITISATS, CDR2 ISYDGTV (reference sequence). DNA of the CDR3: TGTGCCTTGTGGGAGGCCATGAGAAAGGGCGAAAAAATCGAGGTATTT. It yields the protein CALWEAMRKGEKIEVF.

This clone was seen a few times. This DNA translates differently at residue 4 from the TCRdb protein, which is that of a much larger clone; a read error is likely, and the protein shown is the DNA's own translation. J is TRGJ1 or TRGJ2 and V is TRGV2. No J gene was available from TCRdb, and it was assigned here by a germline match of the DNA. CDR3 length: 14 residues. Germline V CDR1 and CDR2: EGSNGY, YDSYNSKV. The CDR3 DNA follows: TGTGCCACCAGGGACGGGCCTGGTTATTATAAGAAACTCTTT. This codes for CATRDGPGYYKKLF.

As concerns this clone: This sequence is one base from a far larger clone and is likely a read error. This chain links TRGV2 with TRGJ1 or TRGJ2. The J gene comes from matching the DNA to germline here; TCRdb lacks it. The CDR3 sequence is 13 residues long. Germline CDR1 reads EGSNGY; CDR2 reads YDSYNSKV. The DNA of the CDR3 is TGTGCTACCTGGGACGGGGAGCATTATAAGAAACTCTTT. Translated, it gives CATWDGEHYKKLF.

In its sample, this clone was seen a few times. A far larger clone is a single base away, which makes a read error likely. Other DNA sequences in the sample encode the same CDR3. V is TRGV9 and J is TRGJP. V lost 2 bases, J lost 11 bases, and 9 bases stayed unmatched. Germline V gives CDR1 GITISATS, CDR2 ISYDGTV (reference sequence). This CDR3 has 16 amino acids. CDR3 protein: CALWEAPKLGKKIKVF. The CDR3 DNA sequence: TGTGCCTTGTGGGAGGCCCCGAAGCTGGGCAAAAAAATCAAGGTATTT.

This clone was detected ten times or more. The likely explanation is a read error, given a far larger clone one base away. The chain links TRGV9 to TRGJP. J was trimmed by 8 bases and V by 2 bases; bases with no gene match: 15. CDR1 GITISATS and CDR2 ISYDGTV come from the germline V gene (reference sequence). The CDR3 is 19 residues long. The CDR3 spells CALWEAISPSQLGKKIKVF. The CDR3 DNA reads as TGTGCCTTGTGGGAGGCCATCTCTCCCTCGCAGTTGGGCAAAAAAATCAAGGTATTT.

This clone was found many times. TCRdb's listed protein matches a much larger clone and diverges from this DNA's translation at residue 15, likely through a read error; the protein shown comes from the DNA. The V gene is TRGV9, the J gene TRGJP. Matching the DNA to germline supplied the J gene, which TCRdb does not give. The CDR3 has 18 residues. Germline V gene data show CDR1 as GITISATS and CDR2 as ISYDGTV (reference sequence). CDR3 in amino acids: CALWEVHRQELGKKTKVF. The CDR3 DNA reads as TGTGCCTTGTGGGAGGTGCATCGGCAAGAGTTGGGCAAAAAAACCAAGGTATTT.

This clone was picked up a small number of times. The amino acid sequence in TCRdb belongs to a much larger clone and departs from this DNA's translation at residue 11, likely a sequencing read error; the sequence shown is translated from the DNA. The V gene is given as TRGV5, and no J gene call is available. Germline V gene sequence: CDR1 VINAFY, CDR2 YDVSNSKD. CDR3 length: 13 amino acids. CDR3 coding DNA: TGTGCCACCTGGGACAGGCGTGTTGATAAGAGACTCTTT. The encoded protein is CATWDRRVDKRLF.

This clone appeared a few times. The gene calls are TRGV9 and TRGJP. Here the J gene came from matching the DNA to germline, since TCRdb omits it. Unmatched junction bases numbered 23, after V lost 2 bases and J lost 16 bases. The CDR3 consists of 19 residues. CDR1 is GITISATS, CDR2 ISYDGTV, per germline (reference sequence). CDR3 nucleotide sequence: TGTGCCTTGTGGGAGGCATCTCTTCCTCGCAGTTGGGCAAAAAAAATCAAGGTATTT. Protein: CALWEASLPRSWAKKIKVF.

The sample holds a few counts of this clone. A read error is the likely source, as a far larger clone sits one nucleotide away. The same CDR3 arises from other DNA sequences in this sample as well. V gene TRGV9 combines with J gene TRGJ1 or TRGJ2. The J gene, not given by TCRdb, was assigned here from a germline match of the nucleotide sequence. The CDR3 runs to 14 residues. Germline values: CDR1 GITISATS, CDR2 ISYDGTV (reference sequence). CDR3 nucleotide sequence: TGCGCCTTGTGGGAGATCCTCCATTATTATAAGAAACTCTTT. This translates into CALWEILHYYKKLF.

This clone was counted at least ten times. Since a far larger clone is one base different, this is likely a read error. The same CDR3 arises from other DNA sequences in this sample as well. V and J are TRGV4 and TRGJ1 or TRGJ2. The J gene, absent from TCRdb, was called here by matching the DNA to germline. The CDR3 contains 10 residues. Germline CDR1 is EGSTGY and CDR2 is YDSYTSSV. The CDR3 region has the DNA TGTGCCACTTGGGAGCATAAGAAACTCTTT. Protein: CATWEHKKLF.

Many counts were recorded for this clone. The protein that TCRdb holds for this DNA derives from a much larger clone and differs from the translated DNA at residue 3, which likely indicates a read error; the protein shown here is translated from the DNA. The gene calls are TRGV3 and TRGJP1. No J gene was available from TCRdb, and it was assigned here by a germline match of the DNA. Germline assignment: CDR1 VTNTFY and CDR2 YDVSTARD (reference sequence). This CDR3 comprises 12 residues. The CDR3 sequence: CAAWDSRWFKIF. The CDR3 coding sequence is TGTGCCGCCTGGGACAGCCGTTGGTTCAAGATATTT.

This clone has at least ten counts. The protein given by TCRdb reflects a much larger clone and differs at residue 5 from this DNA's translation, likely from a read error; the protein shown is the DNA's translation. Other nucleotide sequences in the sample specify the same CDR3. The rearrangement links TRGV9 to TRGJP. No J segment appears in TCRdb, so it was assigned here by matching the sequence to germline. Germline CDR1 and CDR2: GITISATS and ISYDGTV (reference sequence). There are 15 residues in the CDR3. This CDR3 is CALWGVLLGKKIKVF. CDR3 nucleotide sequence: TGTGCCTTGTGGGGGGTGCTTTTGGGCAAAAAAATCAAGGTATTT.

This clone was seen repeatedly, ten times or more. TCRdb's listed protein matches a much larger clone and diverges from this DNA's translation at residue 12, likely through a read error; the protein shown comes from the DNA. This rearrangement joins TRGV9 to TRGJP. TCRdb offers no J gene call, so here the DNA was matched to germline to obtain one. In germline, CDR1 is GITISATS, CDR2 ISYDGTV (reference sequence). The CDR3 totals 15 residues. The CDR3: CALWMEELGKKVKVF. The CDR3, as DNA: TGTGCCTTGTGGATGGAAGAGTTGGGCAAAAAAGTCAAGGTATTT.

This clone was counted only a few times. TCRdb shows a much larger clone's protein in place of this DNA's translation, and the two differ at residue 7, likely through a read error; the protein shown is translated from the DNA. The chain combines TRGV9 with TRGJP. As TCRdb names no J gene, one was assigned here on the basis of a DNA match to germline. The germline V gene has CDR1 GITISATS and CDR2 ISYDGTV (reference sequence). V lost 2 bases to trimming and J lost 7 bases; unmatched junction nucleotides: 8. The CDR3 sequence is 17 residues long. The CDR3 DNA follows: TGTGCCTTGTGGGAGGGCGTAGGGGAGTTGGGCAAAAAAATCAAGGTATTT. Protein: CALWEGVGELGKKIKVF.

This clone was seen only a few times. This sequence is one base from a far larger clone and is likely a read error. Different DNA sequences within this sample yield the same CDR3. The V gene is TRGV8, but the J gene lacks a call. The CDR3 spans 13 residues. CDR1 is VENAVY, CDR2 YDSYNSRV, per germline. Here the CDR3 reads CATWDRRYYKKLF. CDR3 coding DNA: TGTGCCACCTGGGATAGGCGGTACTATAAGAAGCTCTTT.

The sample holds a few counts of this clone. TCRdb has a much larger clone's protein, which differs at residue 3 from the translation of this DNA, likely because of a read error; what is shown is the protein translated from the DNA. The genes are TRGV3 and TRGJ1 or TRGJ2. The germline gives CDR1 VTNTFY, CDR2 YDVSTARD (reference sequence). The CDR3 is 13 residues long. CDR3 sequence (DNA): TGTGCCCCCTGGGACAGGCGGTTTTATAAGAAACTCTTT. It specifies CAPWDRRFYKKLF.

Comment on this clone: This DNA's translation and the protein TCRdb lists, from a much larger clone, do not match at residue 12, likely due to a read error; the protein shown is translated from the DNA. The J segment was not called; the V segment is TRGV2. The CDR3 runs 14 residues. CDR1 is EGSNGY and CDR2 is YDSYNSKV in the germline V gene. The CDR3 is CATWDGPGIYKELF. CDR3 sequence (DNA): TGTGCCACCTGGGACGGGCCAGGGATTTATAAGGAACTCTTT.

A few counts support this clone. TCRdb records a much larger clone's protein for this DNA, with a difference at residue 11 that likely arises from a read error; the protein given is the translation of the DNA. The chain joins TRGV3 to TRGJ1 or TRGJ2. TCRdb gives no J gene; it was assigned here by matching the DNA to germline. The CDR3 sequence is 14 residues long. Germline lookup yields CDR1 VTNTFY and CDR2 YDVSTARD (reference sequence). CDR3 region: CATWDRPGYYEKLF. CDR3 in DNA: TGTGCCACCTGGGACAGGCCGGGGTATTATGAGAAACTCTTT.

The sample holds many counts of this clone. In nucleotides, the CDR3 is TGTGCCACCTGGGATAAGAAGGGTAAGAAACTCTTT. Protein sequence: CATWDKKGKKLF. This chain connects TRGV8 to TRGJ1 or TRGJ2. The ends lost 2 bases at V and 9 bases at J; junction bases unmatched: 7. The CDR3 is made up of 12 amino acids. Germline assignment: CDR1 VENAVY and CDR2 YDSYNSRV.

This clone was seen ten or more times. This chain links TRGV9 with TRGJ1 or TRGJ2. This CDR3 comprises 11 residues. Trimming at V came to 4 bases and at J to 9 bases, leaving 6 bases not matched to a gene. From germline, CDR1 is GITISATS and CDR2 ISYDGTV (reference sequence). CDR3 in DNA: TGTGCCTTGTGGGAATTGGGTAAGAAACTCTTT. Residues: CALWELGKKLF.

This clone was observed a few times. The chain links TRGV4 to TRGJ1 or TRGJ2. No J segment appears in TCRdb, so it was assigned here by matching the sequence to germline. J gave up 8 bases and V 5 bases, and 12 bases lay outside the gene matches. Germline assignment: CDR1 EGSTGY and CDR2 YDSYTSSV. This CDR3 comprises 13 residues. The CDR3 loop is CATWGRNRDKKLF. CDR3 in DNA: TGTGCCACCTGGGGTCGTAATCGGGATAAGAAACTCTTT.

This clone was detected ten times or more. Since a much larger clone is just one base distant, this may be a read error. The V gene is TRGV8, the J gene TRGJ1 or TRGJ2. The CDR3 covers 13 residues. Germline assignment: CDR1 VENAVY and CDR2 YDSYNSRV. V was pared by 4 bases and J by 2 bases, with 5 bases of the junction left unmatched. The CDR3 DNA reads as TGTGCCACCTGGGAGAGGGATTATTATAAGAAACTCTTT. Its translation is CATWERDYYKKLF.

This clone has at least ten counts. The likely explanation is a read error, given a far larger clone one base away. The same CDR3 can be traced to other DNA sequences in this sample. This sequence joins TRGV9 and TRGJ1 or TRGJ2. TCRdb offers no J gene call, so here the DNA was matched to germline to obtain one. Germline CDR1 and CDR2: GITISATS and ISYDGTV (reference sequence). The CDR3 loop spans 14 amino acids. J lost 2 bases, V lost 3 bases, and 7 bases had no gene match. CDR3 in amino acids: CALWEPEDYYKKLF. The CDR3 region has the DNA TGTGCCTTGTGGGAGCCTGAGGATTATTATAAGAAACTCTTT.